A single sample gave rise to the 29 T cell receptor beta chains below, sequenced in a study of early T cells in non-severe SARS-CoV-2 infection. TCRdb re-called the 5' RACE reads through MiXCR, storing one row per CDR3 protein. The sample comprises 45,000 to 55,000 distinct CDR3 sequences, about 9.2% of which are singletons, and about 8.3% rests with the top ten. Sequencing was done on a sample of whole blood. Every receptor here comes from an adult who was a healthcare worker with PCR-confirmed SARS-CoV-2 infection or an uninfected control (not recorded which).

The V and J genes are TRBV18 and TRBJ2-7; possibly TRBD1 or TRBD2 for D (5 bases each). CDR1 KGHSH and CDR2 LQKENI come from the germline V gene. V lost 0 bases, J lost 1 base, and 7 bases lay in between. The CDR3 runs to 14 residues. CDR3 nucleotides: TGTGCCAGCTCACCACCCGAGGGGTCCTACGAGCAGTACTTC. Protein: CASSPPEGSYEQYF.

This clonotype was seen at least ten times. The CDR3 DNA is TGTGCCAGCAGCTTAGGGTCAACTACGCAGTATTTT. This encodes CASSLGSTTQYF. The genes are TRBV7-2 and TRBJ2-3; D is unresolved. Germline CDR1 is SGHTA and CDR2 is FQGNSA. The V and J ends lost 1 base and 8 bases respectively, with 7 bases between them. The CDR3 consists of 12 residues.

This clonotype appeared a few times. The genes are TRBV12-3 or TRBV12-4 and TRBJ2-5, with D perhaps TRBD1 (6 bases). V lost 6 bases and J lost 4, with 21 bases in between. The CDR3 sequence is 16 residues long. Written as DNA, the CDR3 is TGTGCCAGCAGCCTCATCGCCAGGGGTCGAGGAGAGACCCAGTACTTC. This codes for CASSLIARGRGETQYF.

The rearrangement links TRBV24-1 to TRBJ1-5; D is possibly TRBD1 (5 bases). V was trimmed by 2 bases and J by 8 bases, leaving 6 bases between them. The germline V gene has CDR1 KGHDR and CDR2 SFDVKD. The CDR3 totals 12 residues. CDR3 loop: CATSDWGEPQHF. For the CDR3, the DNA is TGTGCCACCAGTGATTGGGGGGAGCCCCAGCATTTT.

This clonotype was detected many times. The CDR3 here is CASSTRRGHEQFF. The CDR3 DNA sequence: TGTGCCAGCAGTACAAGACGGGGCCATGAGCAGTTCTTC. The chain links TRBV6-5 to TRBJ2-1; tentatively, D is TRBD1 or TRBD2 (5 bases each). The ends were cut back, 5 bases at V and 8 bases at J, with 13 bases in the middle. The CDR3 runs 13 residues. The germline CDR1 and CDR2 sequences are MNHEY and SVGAGI.

The chain has TRBV7-8 and TRBJ1-1; unclear D gene. Germline V gene data show CDR1 as SGHVS and CDR2 as FQNEAQ. The CDR3 extends over 11 amino acids. The V end was cut by 5 bases, the J end by 3 bases, with 4 bases between. CDR3 protein: CASSTDTEAFF. Here the CDR3 DNA reads TGTGCCAGCAGCACCGACACTGAAGCTTTCTTT.

This chain's CDR3 is CASSADRGRPEAFF. In DNA, the CDR3 is TGTGCCAGCAGCGCTGACAGGGGACGACCTGAAGCTTTCTTT. The chain carries TRBV9 and TRBJ1-1; TRBD1 matches 8 bases. This CDR3 is 14 amino acids long. CDR1 SGDLS and CDR2 YYNGEE come from the germline V gene. Trimming removed 3 bases from V and 6 bases from J; junction bases left unmatched: 7.

In its sample, this clonotype was seen a few times. V usage is TRBV19 and J usage is TRBJ2-4, with 7 bases fitting TRBD1. CDR1 and CDR2 from the germline V gene are LNHDA and SQIVND (reference sequence). With V trimmed by 7 bases and J by 0 bases, 6 bases remained unmatched. The length of the CDR3 is 15 residues. The CDR3 coding sequence is TGTGCCAGTAAGGGGGCGGCAGTAGCCAAAAACATTCAGTACTTC. This encodes CASKGAAVAKNIQYF.

This clonotype has ten or more counts. This chain uses TRBV30 with TRBJ2-3, with D maybe TRBD2 (5 bases). Germline CDR1 is GTSNPN and CDR2 is SVGIG (reference sequence). This CDR3 comprises 15 residues. V gave up 5 bases and J gave up 1 base, with 16 bases separating them. The CDR3 DNA follows: TGTGCCTGGGGCCGGGCTAGCCTTCGCACAGATACGCAGTATTTT. It translates to CAWGRASLRTDTQYF.

The genes are TRBV12-3 or TRBV12-4 and TRBJ2-7; TRBD1 might be the D (6 bases). With 7 bases removed from V and 0 bases from J, the gap between germline ends came to 13 bases. The CDR3 has 14 residues. CDR3 sequence: CASTHRENSYEQYF. As DNA, the CDR3 is TGTGCCAGCACGCACAGGGAGAACTCCTACGAGCAGTACTTC.

This clonotype was observed at least ten times. This chain connects TRBV20-1 to TRBJ2-5; TRBD1 matches at 7 bases. After removal of 4 bases from V and 2 bases from J, the junction contained 7 bases not matched to a gene. The germline V gene has CDR1 DFQATT and CDR2 SNEGSKA (reference sequence). CDR3 size: 14 residues. The CDR3, as DNA: TGCAGTGCTATATCTGGACAGGTACAAGAGACCCAGTACTTC. It specifies CSAISGQVQETQYF.

In this sample, this clonotype turned up a few times. The genes are TRBV20-1 and TRBJ1-2; D is undetermined. The CDR3 has 16 residues. V lost 0 bases and J lost 3, with 17 bases in between. Germline loops: CDR1 DFQATT, CDR2 SNEGSKA (reference sequence). The CDR3 here is CSARDLGVDADYGYTF. CDR3 sequence (DNA): TGCAGTGCTAGAGATCTCGGTGTAGATGCGGACTATGGCTACACCTTC.

This clonotype was observed at least ten times. The chain is built from TRBV20-1 and TRBJ2-1, with D possibly called TRBD1 or TRBD2 (5 bases each). CDR3 length: 14 residues. CDR1 is DFQATT and CDR2 is SNEGSKA in the germline V gene (reference sequence). V lost 3 bases to trimming and J lost 7 bases, with 16 bases between them. The CDR3 DNA is TGCAGTGCTAGCGGGACCCATCTGGGGAATGAGCAGTTCTTC. It codes for CSASGTHLGNEQFF.

This chain connects TRBV20-1 to TRBJ1-2, with 7 bases fitting TRBD1. V lost 1 base, J lost 6 bases, and 8 bases stayed unmatched. The CDR3 contains 14 residues. Per the germline V gene, CDR1 is DFQATT and CDR2 is SNEGSKA (reference sequence). CDR3 DNA: TGCAGTGCTAGAGGAGGGACAGCCCTGAATGGCTACACCTTC. Protein product: CSARGGTALNGYTF.

This chain uses TRBV7-8 with TRBJ2-2; TRBD1 aligns across 7 bases. Germline-derived CDR1 and CDR2 are SGHVS and FQNEAQ. The ends lost 5 bases at V and 5 bases at J; junction bases unmatched: 11. This CDR3 has 16 residues. The CDR3, as DNA: TGTGCCAGCAGCCCGGACAGGAACCCCAGTACCGGGGAGCTGTTTTTT. Amino acids: CASSPDRNPSTGELFF.

This clonotype was observed a handful of times. The chain couples TRBV11-2 to TRBJ2-3; the match to TRBD2 covers 13 bases. This CDR3 has 17 amino acids. Germline V gene sequence: CDR1 SGHAT, CDR2 FQNNGV. J lost 3 bases, V lost 3 bases, and 6 bases had no gene match. CDR3 residues: CASSFGLAGVRTDTQYF. As DNA, the CDR3 is TGTGCCAGCAGCTTCGGACTAGCGGGAGTACGGACAGATACGCAGTATTTT.

Many counts were recorded for this clonotype. The CDR3 here is CASSPGTSGRYEQFF. Written as DNA, the CDR3 is TGCGCCAGCAGCCCCGGGACTAGCGGGAGGTATGAGCAGTTCTTC. This chain uses TRBV5-1 with TRBJ2-1; TRBD2 matches at 15 bases. The junction had 4 bases not matched to a gene; V was cut back by 4 bases and J by 8 bases. CDR1 and CDR2 from the germline V gene are SGHRS and YFSETQ. This CDR3 is built from 15 residues.

This clonotype was counted only a few times. The chain recombines TRBV18 with TRBJ2-5; 7 bases agree with TRBD1. Trimming took 3 bases from V and 7 from J; bases not matched to a gene: 8. CDR1 is KGHSH and CDR2 is LQKENI in the germline V gene. The CDR3 runs to 14 residues. CDR3 residues: CASSPPQGSGTQYF. DNA for the CDR3: TGTGCCAGCTCACCCCCACAGGGGAGTGGGACCCAGTACTTC.

The chain carries TRBV18 and TRBJ2-1; 8 bases are a match to TRBD2. The CDR3 extends over 14 amino acids. The V segment lost 3 bases and the J segment 6 bases; nucleotides outside the gene matches: 4. From germline, CDR1 is KGHSH and CDR2 LQKENI. The CDR3 coding sequence is TGTGCCAGCTCACCCGGGAGGGGTCCCAATGAGCAGTTCTTC. Translated, it gives CASSPGRGPNEQFF.

V is TRBV7-9 and J is TRBJ2-7, with 13 bases fitting TRBD2. The germline V gene encodes CDR1 SEHNR and CDR2 FQNEAQ (reference sequence). The CDR3 has 15 residues. After removal of 4 bases from V and 7 bases from J, the junction contained 7 bases not matched to a gene. The CDR3 DNA reads as TGTGCCAGCAGCTCCCCGGGACTAGCGGGACGAGAGCAGTACTTC. Translated, it gives CASSSPGLAGREQYF. The full variable domain, rest sourced from reference TRBV7-9 and TRBJ2-7, is DTGVSQNPRHKITKRGQNVTFRCDPISEHNRLYWYRQTLGQGPEFLTYFQNEAQLEKSRLLSDRFSAERPKGSFSTLEIQRTEQGDSAMYLCASSSPGLAGREQYFGPGTRLTVT.

This clonotype appeared many times. The V gene is TRBV6-1, the J gene TRBJ1-5; D is undetermined. Germline V lookup: CDR1 MNHNS, CDR2 SASEGT. The CDR3 covers 11 residues. V was clipped by 5 bases and J by 1 base, with 0 bases between them. The CDR3 coding sequence is TGTGCCAGCAGTAGCAATCAGCCCCAGCATTTT. Translated: CASSSNQPQHF.

This chain connects TRBV7-6 to TRBJ2-1, with a weak D call TRBD1 (5 bases). The CDR3 consists of 11 residues. The ends were cut back, 5 bases at V and 8 bases at J, with 7 bases in the middle. The germline V gene encodes CDR1 SGHVS and CDR2 FNYEAQ. CDR3 amino acids: CASSLGDEQFF. CDR3 in DNA: TGTGCCAGCAGCCTAGGGGATGAGCAGTTCTTC.

This clonotype was seen ten or more times. The chain links TRBV11-3 to TRBJ2-1; 7 bases are shared with TRBD1. The CDR3 runs 15 residues. The trim removed 0 bases at V and 3 bases at J, leaving 2 bases unmatched. Germline V gene lookup returns CDR1 SGHNT and CDR2 YENEEA. In DNA form, the CDR3 reads TGTGCCAGCAGCTTAGAACAGGGGTTCTACAATGAGCAGTTCTTC. Its protein is CASSLEQGFYNEQFF.

This clonotype was detected a few times. The chain uses TRBV10-1 and TRBJ2-3; TRBD2 aligns across 12 bases. The germline V gene encodes CDR1 WNHNN and CDR2 SYGVQD (reference sequence). The junction had 5 bases not matched to a gene; V was cut back by 8 bases and J by 5 bases. The CDR3 has 14 amino acids. The CDR3 DNA is TGCGCCAGCCGACTAGCGGGAGATGGAGATACGCAGTATTTT. Its protein is CASRLAGDGDTQYF.

The chain is built from TRBV6-4 and TRBJ1-2; 7 bases map to TRBD1. Trimming cost V 5 bases and J 4 bases; bases outside gene matches: 7. The germline V gene has CDR1 MRHNA and CDR2 SNTAGT. This CDR3 comprises 14 residues. CDR3 residues: CASSPGQAFYGYTF. The DNA for the CDR3 is TGTGCCAGCAGTCCCGGACAGGCCTTCTATGGCTACACCTTC.

This clonotype was seen many times. The V gene is TRBV6-5, the J gene TRBJ1-1; D ambiguous. The CDR3 runs 15 residues. Germline CDR1 MNHEY, CDR2 SVGAGI. Trimming cost V 0 bases and J 2 bases, with 10 bases left between them. CDR3 protein: CASSYSRDINTEAFF. DNA of the CDR3: TGTGCCAGCAGTTACTCGAGGGATATCAACACTGAAGCTTTCTTT.

This clonotype has just a few counts. The V and J genes are TRBV7-9 and TRBJ2-7; 8 bases are a match to TRBD2. Germline CDR1 and CDR2: SEHNR and FQNEAQ (reference sequence). The CDR3 contains 17 residues. V lost 1 base to trimming and J lost 2 bases; unmatched junction nucleotides: 10. The chain's CDR3 is CASSLGREGPKPYEQYF. For the CDR3, the DNA is TGTGCCAGCAGCTTAGGACGGGAGGGACCCAAACCCTACGAGCAGTACTTC.

In its sample, this clonotype was seen many times. The CDR3 loop is CASSYSTSSGVGGGEQFF. The CDR3 DNA follows: TGTGCCAGCAGTTACTCGACGTCTAGCGGTGTAGGAGGCGGTGAGCAGTTCTTC. V is TRBV6-5 and J is TRBJ2-1, with TRBD2 matching 7 bases. This CDR3 comprises 18 residues. Germline values: CDR1 MNHEY, CDR2 SVGAGI. The ends lost 0 bases at V and 9 bases at J; junction bases unmatched: 17.

The chain carries TRBV20-1 and TRBJ2-7; TRBD2 matches at 10 bases. Looked up from germline, CDR1 is DFQATT and CDR2 is SNEGSKA (reference sequence). CDR3 size: 16 residues. The V gene end was trimmed by 3 bases and the J gene end by 5 bases; junction bases not matched to a gene: 13. The CDR3 is CSASGGSSGSLDEQYF. As DNA, the CDR3 is TGCAGTGCTAGCGGCGGGTCTAGCGGGAGTCTCGACGAGCAGTACTTC.